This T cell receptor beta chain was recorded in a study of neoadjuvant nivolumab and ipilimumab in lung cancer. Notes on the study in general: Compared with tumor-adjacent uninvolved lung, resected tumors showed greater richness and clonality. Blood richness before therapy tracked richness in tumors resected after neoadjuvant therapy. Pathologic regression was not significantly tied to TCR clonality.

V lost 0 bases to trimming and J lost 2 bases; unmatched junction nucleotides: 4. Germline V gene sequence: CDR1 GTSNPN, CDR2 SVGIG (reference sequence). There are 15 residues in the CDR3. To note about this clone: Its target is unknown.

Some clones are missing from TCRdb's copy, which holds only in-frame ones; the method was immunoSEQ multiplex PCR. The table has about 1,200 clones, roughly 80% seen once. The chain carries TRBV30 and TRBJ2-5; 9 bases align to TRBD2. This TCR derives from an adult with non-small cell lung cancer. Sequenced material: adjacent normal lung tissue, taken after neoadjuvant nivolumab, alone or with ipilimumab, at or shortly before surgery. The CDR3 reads CAWSVTSGLQETQYF. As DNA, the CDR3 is TGTGCCTGGAGTGTAACTAGCGGGTTACAAGAGACCCAGTACTTC.